This is a list of T cell receptor beta chains from one sample in a study of technical replicates of blood from a handful of donors. Clones were read by immunoSEQ multiplex PCR, and TCRdb kept only the in-frame ones, dropping some. The sample consists of about 75,000 clones, 95% to 98% of them appearing once. Input material: T cells isolated from PBMCs. Receptors originate from a human donor in good health. Each CDR3 is given with its conserved first and last residue. The D gene is left open where the match is weak. The size of a clone is reported for some rows only, either as once, few or many, or as a class for expanded clones.

cdr3_nt	cdr3_aa	v_call	clone_size	j_call	d_call
TGTGCCAGCAGCGCGCCCGACAGGGATGGTACTGAAGCTTTCTTT	CASSAPDRDGTEAFF	TRBV7-9	.	TRBJ1-1	TRBD1
TGTGCCAGCAGTATGACAGGGGCGAATCAGCCCCAGCATTTT	CASSMTGANQPQHF	TRBV2	.	TRBJ1-5	TRBD1
TGTGCCAGCTTATCCGGGAAAAACTACGAGCAGTACTTC	CASLSGKNYEQYF	TRBV6-5	.	TRBJ2-7	.
TGCGCCAGCAGCTCTGGACTAGCGGGAGTTTCGCTAGAGACCCAGTACTTC	CASSSGLAGVSLETQYF	TRBV5-1	once	TRBJ2-5	TRBD2
TGTGCCAGCAAACTTCTGGTCACCGGGGAGCTGTTTTTT	CASKLLVTGELFF	TRBV2	.	TRBJ2-2	.
TGTGCCAGCAGTTACTCGACACCAGGGGGTTTACCTGAAGCTTTCTTT	CASSYSTPGGLPEAFF	TRBV6-5	.	TRBJ1-1	TRBD1
TGTGCCAGCAGCTGGGACAGGTACCAAGAGACCCAGTACTTC	CASSWDRYQETQYF	TRBV7-9	.	TRBJ2-5	TRBD1
TGTGCCAGCGAGGGACTAGCGGGAGGAGCAGATACGCAGTATTTT	CASEGLAGGADTQYF	TRBV2	.	TRBJ2-3	TRBD2
TGTGCCAGCAGTCATAATGAAAAACTGTTTTTT	CASSHNEKLFF	TRBV6-5	.	TRBJ1-4	.
TGTGCCAGCAGCTTAGGAACGGGGTCCTACGAGCAGTACTTC	CASSLGTGSYEQYF	TRBV7-2	.	TRBJ2-7	.
TGCGCCAGCAGCCAAGATACCGGCGGACAGAGCTACGAGCAGTACTTC	CASSQDTGGQSYEQYF	TRBV4-3	once	TRBJ2-7	.